This T cell receptor (beta chain) was obtained from a study of shared T cell receptors in the human thymus. V was pared by 0 bases and J by 2 bases, with 13 bases between. The CDR3 consists of 16 residues. Germline assignment: CDR1 LGHNA and CDR2 YSLEER. The repertoire was sequenced with immunoSEQ multiplex PCR; TCRdb's copy has only in-frame clones and lacks some. The sample yields some 660,000 clones, over 75% seen once. These records were also assigned to another study, of human thymus T cells. That paper notes: It was from resections taken during corrective heart surgery that the thymus tissue came. Related reports documented highly overlapping thymic repertoires among unrelated individuals.

The clonotype comes from a boy in the first two years of life with a congenital heart defect. The gene calls are TRBV4-3 and TRBJ1-2; a weak D match, TRBD1 (6 bases). Input material: thymocytes. Written as DNA, the CDR3 is TGCGCCAGCAGCCAAGAGGGGACAAGCAAAAACTATGGCTACACCTTC. This sequence encodes CASSQEGTSKNYGYTF.